This T cell receptor (beta chain) was sequenced in a study of yellow fever vaccine responses in identical twins (dated by TCRdb to about 2018). Looking at the study overall: In identical twins, the study followed T cell clones that responded to the vaccine with precision.

Concerning this clonotype: Its antigen has not been determined. There are no base qualities to consult, and no much larger clone falls within one base.

Library construction relied on RT-PCR. This sample was sequenced with an Illumina HiSeq 2500. TCRdb trimmed the raw reads at Q25, called clones with MiXCR and kept productive beta chains. Rows merge per CDR3 protein into single entries with the most common DNA and genes. Present in this sample are 3,500 to 4,500 distinct CDR3 sequences, around 81% of which were seen just once. About 3.7% of the sample is taken by the ten largest. Its CDR3 holds 13 amino acids, cysteine through valine. The kept DNA is CDR3 alone, 39 bases in frame from the first base. V drops 5 bases and J drops 0 bases, leaving 8 bases in between. CDR1 and CDR2 are drawn from the germline V gene (reference sequence): MNHEY, SMNVEV. What the research found in general, with its limitations: According to the authors, the vaccine-induced T cell response in identical twins seemed to be partly convergent and partly specific to each individual.

The rearrangement joined TRBV27 to TRBJ2-7, with the D gene call left open. Sequencing used T cells from blood (PBMCs), unsorted or a sorted subset (not recorded which), obtained before or after yellow fever vaccination (not recorded which). The receptor comes from a woman under 30 who received the yellow fever vaccine. Donor details come from another sample of the same person, matched by shared clones. The nucleotide sequence reads TGTGCCAGCAGTCCATTTAACTCCTACGAGCAGTACGTC. Translated, it gives CASSPFNSYEQYV.